This TCR beta chain was profiled in a study of Ad26.COV2.S vaccination and SARS-CoV-2 variants. Study-level information: Participant was drawn from the COV1001 Ad26.COV2.S trial arm. Ad26.COV2.S was injected intramuscularly once or twice, 56 days apart.

The study, taken as a whole, reports: Total T cell responses were possibly underestimated by TCR breadth and depth analyses.

Comments on this clone: Its antigen remains unidentified.

Repertoires were generated with immunoSEQ multiplex PCR, while TCRdb's copy carries only in-frame clones and drops some. The top ten clones hold about 12% of a sample with 350,000 to 500,000 clones, around 90% of them seen once. Sample treatment: roughly 18 received Ad26.COV2.S at low or high dose, single or two shots; about 5 received placebo; per-sample allocation not given. On day 63 after the first injection, vaccine and placebo recipients gave samples. Aged 18-55 years, donor was enrolled in Boston in about 2020. The CDR3 sequence is 14 residues long. The ends lost 2 bases at V and 10 bases at J; junction bases unmatched: 5. Germline V lookup: CDR1 SNHLY, CDR2 FYNNEI.

This TCR came from a person between 18 and 65 years old who received the Ad26.COV2.S COVID-19 vaccine or a placebo. The sample in question was peripheral blood, obtained in a trial of Ad26.COV2.S vaccine versus placebo. This chain uses TRBV2 with TRBJ2-1; 10 positions agree with TRBD2. Here the CDR3 DNA reads TGTGCCAGCAGTGAAAATATACTAGCGGGAGAGCAGTTCTTC. Residues: CASSENILAGEQFF.